The T cell receptor beta chain under discussion was sequenced for a study of blood T cell repertoires in COVID-19. Study background: Samples representing acute and convalescent COVID-19 were sourced from the United States, Italy and Spain. From T cells, B-cell-depleted T cells, or PBMCs came the material, which was cDNA or gDNA.

How the authors handled the data: Amplification of reference gene primers was used by the study to estimate nucleated cell counts. Method: immunoSEQ multiplex PCR; TCRdb's copy keeps in-frame clones and lacks some. The V and J calls and the clone size are those of that table, but D and trimming were determined from the DNA. The sample records roughly 300,000 clones, 70% to 85% being singletons. V lost 0 bases, J lost 5 bases, and 5 bases lay in between. This CDR3 contains 12 residues. The V gene's germline CDR1 is SGHDT and CDR2 YYEEEE. The rearrangement joins TRBV5-6 to TRBJ2-5; D gene unclear. The origin of this receptor is a human donor with COVID-19, enrolled during active disease. The donor label of this sample is uncertain. Sequenced input: peripheral blood. The chain's CDR3 is CASSLAGETQYF. The CDR3 nucleotides read TGTGCCAGCAGCTTGGCCGGGGAGACCCAGTACTTC.